The present TCR beta chain was sequenced within a study of T-cell reconstitution after alpha-beta-depleted transplantation in children. For this clonotype: Its target is not known.

Unique molecular identifiers featured in how the TCRbeta library was prepared. Using its own MiXCR run on the PCR reads, TCRdb lists one record per CDR3 protein. The sample contains 550,000 to 800,000 distinct CDR3 sequences, 10% to 15% of which appear only once. The ends were cut back, 8 bases at V and 2 bases at J, with 13 bases in the middle. This CDR3 contains 14 residues. Germline lookup yields CDR1 MNHEY and CDR2 SMNVEV (reference sequence). Study-wide results and caveats: There were reportedly several hundred expanded graft clones from which alpha-beta T cells came about two months after transplant. By one year post-transplant, T-cell counts and diversity largely arose from T cells that were newly produced.

This TCR was recovered from a girl aged 2 to 10 with congenital amegakaryocytic thrombocytopenia, due to receive a stem cell transplant. The specimen comprised PBMCs, sampled before TCRalphabeta/CD19-depleted stem cell transplant. The chain has TRBV27 and TRBJ2-1; TRBD2 is a possible D gene (6 bases). CDR3 sequence reads: CASGGLSTYNEQFF. CDR3 DNA: TGTGCCAGCGGGGGACTGAGTACCTACAATGAGCAGTTCTTC.